Below are 12 T cell receptor beta chains sequenced from a single sample in a study of siplizumab effects on memory and regulatory T cells. Produced via immunoSEQ multiplex PCR; TCRdb's table is partial and in-frame only. The table shows 90,000 to 150,000 clones, with roughly 93% occurring only once. What was sequenced was non-Treg CD4+ T cells sorted from blood. These receptors originate from a human donor in good health.

The CDR3 DNA sequence: TGTGCCAGCCGGGGACTTCCCTACGAGCAGTACTTC. This gives the protein CASRGLPYEQYF. This chain uses TRBV28 with TRBJ2-7, with TRBD2 as a possible D gene (6 bases). In germline, CDR1 is MDHEN, CDR2 SYDVKM. V lost 8 bases to trimming and J lost 2 bases, with 10 bases between them. The CDR3 is 12 amino acids.

The table lists this clone with a few counts. The CDR3 spells CAWSEGGPTYEQYF. CDR3 nucleotides: TGTGCCTGGAGTGAAGGTGGCCCGACCTACGAGCAGTACTTC. This chain joins TRBV30 and TRBJ2-7; D gene unclear. The CDR3 sequence is 14 residues long. Deletions cut 1 base from V and 2 bases from J, with 12 bases between. Germline V gene lookup returns CDR1 GTSNPN and CDR2 SVGIG (reference sequence).

This clone was detected only a few times. The V and J genes are TRBV6-5 and TRBJ1-6, with no clear D. V was shortened by 6 bases and J by 7 bases, with 10 bases between the two germline ends. Germline lookup yields CDR1 MNHEY and CDR2 SVGAGI. The CDR3 length is 13 residues. For the CDR3, the DNA is TGTGCCAGCAGCAATAAAGTGAATTCACCCCTCCACTTT. Amino acid sequence: CASSNKVNSPLHF.

The chain joins TRBV27 to TRBJ1-2; TRBD1 is a possible D gene (5 bases). The germline V gene encodes CDR1 MNHEY and CDR2 SMNVEV (reference sequence). The CDR3 consists of 13 residues. Trimming took off 11 bases at V and 4 bases at J, with 17 bases between the two ends. The CDR3 protein is CAARGESGYGYTF. CDR3 nucleotides: TGTGCCGCCCGGGGGGAGTCGGGCTATGGCTACACCTTC.

The chain has TRBV6-5 and TRBJ2-5; D may be TRBD1 (6 bases). The CDR3 totals 14 residues. Germline V gene lookup returns CDR1 MNHEY and CDR2 SVGAGI. Trimming stripped 2 bases from V and 5 bases from J, with 12 bases between. This CDR3 is CASSYKAGVETQYF. The CDR3 region has the DNA TGTGCCAGCAGTTACAAGGCAGGGGTGGAGACCCAGTACTTC.

J is TRBJ2-5 and V is TRBV21-1; TRBD1, as called in the table, went unchecked against the DNA. TRBV21-1 is labeled a pseudogene. CDR3 size: 14 residues. For the CDR3, the DNA is TGTGCCAGCAGCAAAAGGAACAGCCAAGAGACCCAGTACTTC. This codes for CASSKRNSQETQYF.

The chain has TRBV28 and TRBJ1-3; TRBD1 aligns across 7 bases. Germline V gene data show CDR1 as MDHEN and CDR2 as SYDVKM. CDR3 length equals 17 residues. Trimming took 4 bases from V and 1 from J; bases not matched to a gene: 10. The CDR3: CASSYRRTGSSGNTIYF. CDR3 coding DNA: TGTGCCAGCAGTTACCGACGGACAGGCTCTTCTGGAAACACCATATATTTT.

This clone was observed once. This chain links TRBV11-3 with TRBJ2-3; unclear D gene. Trimming removed 5 bases from V and 5 bases from J, with 11 bases in between. CDR3 length: 13 residues. From germline, CDR1 is SGHNT and CDR2 YENEEA. CDR3 nucleotides: TGTGCCAGCAGCGTATCTAACATAGATACGCAGTATTTT. Amino acids: CASSVSNIDTQYF.

V is TRBV7-9 and J is TRBJ1-5; D is possibly TRBD1 (5 bases). Germline values: CDR1 SEHNR, CDR2 FQNEAQ (reference sequence). V lost 5 bases and J lost 10, with 12 bases in between. CDR3 size: 12 residues. The CDR3 region is CASSLQGEPQHF. CDR3 bases: TGTGCCAGCAGCCTGCAGGGAGAACCCCAGCATTTT.

This clone was recorded only once. The rearrangement joins TRBV7-9 to TRBJ2-5; weak D call: TRBD2 (6 bases). The ends were cut back, 2 bases at V and 1 base at J, with 14 bases in the middle. From germline, CDR1 is SEHNR and CDR2 FQNEAQ (reference sequence). This CDR3 spans 16 amino acids. The CDR3 here is CASSLTNWDFQETQYF. The CDR3 nucleotides are TGTGCCAGCAGCTTAACGAACTGGGACTTCCAAGAGACCCAGTACTTC.

The J gene is TRBJ2-1, the V gene TRBV7-9; D could derive from TRBD1 or TRBD2 (6 bases each). Germline CDR1 is SEHNR and CDR2 is FQNEAQ (reference sequence). CDR3 length equals 16 residues. The germline V and J ends were trimmed by 1 base and 2 bases, with 12 bases remaining between them. CDR3 sequence reads: CASSLGIGGPYNEQFF. In DNA form, the CDR3 reads TGTGCCAGCAGCTTAGGTATAGGGGGGCCCTACAATGAGCAGTTCTTC.

The CDR3 region has the DNA TGTGCCACCAAGGGACAGGCACACGAGCAGTACTTC. This codes for CATKGQAHEQYF. The V gene is TRBV19, the J gene TRBJ2-7; 8 nucleotides agree with TRBD1. V shed 10 bases and J 5 bases; nucleotides not matched to a gene: 7. The CDR3 sequence is 12 residues long. Germline V gives CDR1 LNHDA, CDR2 SQIVND (reference sequence).